The clone carrying this T cell receptor beta chain was seen at least ten times. What it binds is unknown. CDR3 and TCR beta VDJ profiling relied on a genomic DNA template. TCRdb analysed the reads with MiXCR anew, one entry per CDR3 protein. The table shows some 200,000 distinct CDR3 sequences, with roughly 33% occurring only once. These data belong to a study of CD8+CD57+ T cells in acquired aplastic anemia. Study information: The average for DNA from sorted CD4+ and CD8+ cells was about 3.3 ug.

The CDR3 loop spans 16 amino acids. V was pared by 4 bases and J by 2 bases, with 13 bases between. CDR1 and CDR2 (germline): SGDLS, YYNGEE. General study points: Patients did not significantly differ from controls in CD8+ Simpson's diversity.

The V call is TRBV9, the J call TRBJ1-6; D is unresolved. This clonotype was obtained from a human donor in good health, serving as a control. The sample comprised sorted CD4+, CD8+, or CD8+CD57+ T cells (not recorded which) from PBMCs. The CDR3 region is CASSSADYAYNSPLHF. CDR3 in DNA: TGTGCCAGCAGCTCCGCAGATTACGCCTATAATTCACCCCTCCACTTT.